The subject of this entry is one TCR beta chain. Its antigen has not been determined. Nothing much larger sits one base from this clone, and base qualities are not available. Other DNA sequences in this sample translate to the same CDR3. TCRbeta CDR3 regions were amplified from genomic DNA by means of the immunoSEQ Assay, a bias-controlled multiplex PCR. In the source study's methods: Nucleated cell counts per sample were estimated from amplification of reference gene primers within the assay. To quantify the absolute abundance of each unique TCRbeta CDR3 rearrangement, sequence reads were collapsed and filtered. For each sample, productive Simpson clonality was calculated by taking the square root of Simpson's diversity index across productive rearrangements. Here the immuneACCESS table is served through TCRdb, limited to in-frame sequences with V and J called. Missing clones are a known gap in these copies; in checked studies unresolved V genes cover under half, and the rest lacks a known reason. Clone size and the V and J calls come from that table; the DNA yielded D and trimming. The sample table records about 470,000 clones; about 90% of these occur just once. Together, the top ten hold 0.7% of the sample.

This record belongs to a study of blood T cell repertoires in COVID-19 (dated by TCRdb to 2018 to 2020). A note on the overall study: Samples covering the acute and convalescent phases of COVID-19 were provided by collaborators in the United States, Italy and Spain. A freely available public database, intended as a resource for researchers studying the immune response to SARS-CoV-2, is where the repertoires were released. Subjects who had been exposed to COVID-19, were actively infected with it, or had recovered from it provided the deeply sampled blood TCRbeta repertoires that made up the dataset. The sample metadata nearly always contained a de-identified subject ID, COVID-19 status, age in years and sex. Samples came from the ongoing ImmuneRACE study (first 160 participants) plus 1,254 subjects from 6 global collaborators. The prospective study material was composed of cDNA or gDNA derived from T cells, B-cell-depleted T cells, or PBMCs. Where HLA class I and class II types were available, the types were taken from metadata supplied by the sample provider, not from assay-based typing.

The full study reports these points: How much clinical and demographic metadata was included differed by source and by participant, and the metadata was provided uncurated.

Enrolling through a virtual design, the prospective study's participants ranged in age from roughly 18 to 89 years and lived across roughly 23 United States geographic areas. In the prospective study, participants were assigned to cohorts based on the clinical history participants reported in a screening survey and a study questionnaire. For ImmuneRACE Cohort 3, a participant was defined as recovered based on two consecutive negative NP/OP PCR tests, clearance by a healthcare professional, or resolution of symptoms. Each participant in the prospective study had whole blood, serum and a nasopharyngeal or oropharyngeal swab collected by mobile phlebotomists. Over a roughly 2-month period, participants in the prospective study had the option of providing additional blood draws and questionnaires. Blood samples from the prospective study were shipped frozen or at room temperature prior to DNA extraction.

The sequencing input was PBMCs or T cells enriched from blood (not recorded which). The TCR originated in a woman aged 18 to 35 who had recovered from COVID-19.

The nucleotides are TGTGCCAGCAGCCAAGATCGCGGGGGCACAGATACGCAGTATTTT. This encodes CASSQDRGGTDTQYF. The receptor chain draws on TRBV3-1 (or the pseudogene TRBV3-2) and TRBJ2-3; TRBD2 might be the D gene, on 6 matching bases. Trimming costs V 0 bases and J 1 base, and their ends lie 8 bases apart. CDR1 and CDR2, per the germline V gene (reference sequence), are LGHDT and YNNKEL. CDR3 length: 15 amino acids, cysteine to phenylalanine. This entry keeps only the CDR3 DNA: 45 bases, framed from base 1.